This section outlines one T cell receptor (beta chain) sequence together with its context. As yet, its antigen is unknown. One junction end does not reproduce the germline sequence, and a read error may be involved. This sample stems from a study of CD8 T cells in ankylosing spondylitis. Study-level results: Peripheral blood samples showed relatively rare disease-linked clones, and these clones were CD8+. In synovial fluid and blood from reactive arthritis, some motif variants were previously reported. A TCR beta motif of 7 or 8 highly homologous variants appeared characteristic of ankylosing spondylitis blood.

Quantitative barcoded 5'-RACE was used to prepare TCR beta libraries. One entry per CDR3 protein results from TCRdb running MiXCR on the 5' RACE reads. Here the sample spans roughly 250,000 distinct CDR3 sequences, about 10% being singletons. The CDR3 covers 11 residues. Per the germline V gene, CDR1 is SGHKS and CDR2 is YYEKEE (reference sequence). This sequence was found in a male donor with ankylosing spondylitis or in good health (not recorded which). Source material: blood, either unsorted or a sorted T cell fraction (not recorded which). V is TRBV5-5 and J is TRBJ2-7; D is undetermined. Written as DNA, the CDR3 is TGTGCCAGCGGCTTGGGTCGAGAGCAGTACTTC. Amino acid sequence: CASGLGREQYF.